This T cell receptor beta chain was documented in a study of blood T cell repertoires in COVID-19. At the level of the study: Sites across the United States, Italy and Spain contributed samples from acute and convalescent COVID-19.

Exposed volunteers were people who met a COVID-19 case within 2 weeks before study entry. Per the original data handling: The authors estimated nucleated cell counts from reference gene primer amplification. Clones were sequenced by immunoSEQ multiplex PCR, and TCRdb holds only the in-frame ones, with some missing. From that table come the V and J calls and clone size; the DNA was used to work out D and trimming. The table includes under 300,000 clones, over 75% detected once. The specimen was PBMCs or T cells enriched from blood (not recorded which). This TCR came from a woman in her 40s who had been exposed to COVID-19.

The CDR3 DNA reads as TGTGCCAGCACCAGAGAGGCCGCGAACACTGAAGCTTTCTTT. It translates to CASTREAANTEAFF. V usage is TRBV28 and J usage is TRBJ1-1; D gene unclear. CDR3 length: 14 amino acids. The ends were cut back, 7 bases at V and 1 base at J, with 13 bases in the middle. The germline V gene encodes CDR1 MDHEN and CDR2 SYDVKM.